Listed below are T cell receptor beta chains from one sample, sequenced in a study of siplizumab effects on memory and regulatory T cells. This table comes from immunoSEQ multiplex PCR, and its TCRdb copy is limited to in-frame clones, with some not included. This table has some 100,000 clones, 91% appearing once. Sequences were obtained from CD4+ T cells sorted from blood. These receptor sequences come from a human donor in good health. Both conserved end residues are part of each CDR3. Each record gives: clone size, D gene, V gene, J gene, CDR3 length, CDR3 protein, CDR3 DNA. The D gene is left open where the match is weak. Size is omitted from some rows. Given values are once, few, many or a class for expanded clones.

>-|-|TRBV5-1|TRBJ2-5|13
CASTRNSQETQYF
TGCGCCAGCACCCGAAACAGCCAAGAGACCCAGTACTTC
>-|-|TRBV19|TRBJ1-3|14
CASSKLVGRNTIYF
TGTGCCAGTAGTAAATTGGTCGGGAGAAACACCATATATTTT
>once|-|TRBV7-2|TRBJ2-4|15
CASSLQELAKNIQYF
TGTGCCAGCAGCCTACAGGAACTAGCCAAAAACATTCAGTACTTC
>-|-|TRBV6-1|TRBJ1-5|13
CASTRRDVQPQHF
TGTGCCAGCACCCGGAGGGACGTCCAGCCCCAGCATTTT
>-|TRBD1|TRBV27|TRBJ2-7|13
CASSWDREDEQYF
TGTGCCAGCAGTTGGGACAGGGAAGACGAGCAGTACTTC
>-|-|TRBV19|TRBJ1-5|16
CASTERGRGDFQPQHF
TGTGCCAGTACCGAACGGGGCAGAGGGGATTTTCAGCCCCAGCATTTT
>-|-|TRBV18|TRBJ1-1|14
CASSTDRLNTEAFF
TGTGCCAGCTCAACGGACAGATTGAACACTGAAGCTTTCTTT
>-|-|TRBV28|TRBJ2-1|14
CASSLSGGYNEQFF
TGTGCCAGCAGTTTATCTGGGGGTTACAATGAGCAGTTCTTC
>-|-|TRBV5-5|TRBJ2-3|12
CASSPSTDTQYF
TGTGCCAGCAGCCCTAGCACAGATACGCAGTATTTT
>-|-|TRBV7-2|TRBJ2-3|13
CASSLEAPDTQYF
TGTGCCAGCAGCTTAGAAGCCCCAGATACGCAGTATTTT
>-|-|TRBV5-1|TRBJ1-2|14
CASSFGQGLHGYTF
TGCGCCAGCAGCTTTGGTCAGGGACTTCATGGCTACACCTTC
>-|-|TRBV5-6|TRBJ1-3|14
CASSLGGAGNTIYF
TGTGCCAGCAGCTTGGGAGGGGCCGGAAACACCATATATTTT
>-|-|TRBV7-9|TRBJ2-1|13
CASSLGSYNEQFF
TGTGCCAGCAGCTTAGGTTCCTACAATGAGCAGTTCTTC
>-|-|TRBV7-9|TRBJ1-6|18
CASSSPWAGQGYNSPLHF
TGTGCCAGCAGCTCCCCGTGGGCAGGTCAGGGGTATAATTCACCCCTCCACTTT
>-|-|TRBV19|TRBJ1-5|14
CASRAPGEGQPQHF
TGTGCCAGTAGGGCCCCGGGGGAAGGACAGCCCCAGCATTTT
>-|-|TRBV4-1|TRBJ2-4|13
CASSQEDRNIQYF
TGCGCCAGCAGCCAAGAGGACAGAAACATTCAGTACTTC